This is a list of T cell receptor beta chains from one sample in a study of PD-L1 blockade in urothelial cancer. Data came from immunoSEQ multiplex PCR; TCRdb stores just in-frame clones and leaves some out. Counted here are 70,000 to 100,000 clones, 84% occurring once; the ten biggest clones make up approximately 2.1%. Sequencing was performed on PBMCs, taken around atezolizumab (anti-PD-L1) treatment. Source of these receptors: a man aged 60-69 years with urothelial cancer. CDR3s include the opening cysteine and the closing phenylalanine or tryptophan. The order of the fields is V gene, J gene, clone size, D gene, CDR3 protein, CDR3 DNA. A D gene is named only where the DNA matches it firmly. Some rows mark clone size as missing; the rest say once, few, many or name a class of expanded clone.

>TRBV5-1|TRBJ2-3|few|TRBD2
CASSLQGAGVADTQYF
TGCGCCAGCAGCTTGCAAGGAGCGGGAGTCGCAGATACGCAGTATTTT
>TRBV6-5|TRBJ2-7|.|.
CATWDPGPYEQYF
TGTGCCACCTGGGATCCAGGGCCCTACGAGCAGTACTTC
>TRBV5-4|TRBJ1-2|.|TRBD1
CASSLDRVSVYGYTF
TGTGCCAGCAGCCTAGACAGGGTTTCGGTCTATGGCTACACCTTC
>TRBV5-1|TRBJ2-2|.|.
CASSLSTGTPTGELFF
TGCGCCAGCAGCTTGAGTACAGGGACCCCAACCGGGGAGCTGTTTTTT
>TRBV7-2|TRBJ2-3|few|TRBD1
CASSLQGTGIADTQYF
TGTGCCAGCAGCTTACAAGGGACAGGGATTGCAGATACGCAGTATTTT
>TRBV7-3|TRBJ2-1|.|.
CASSLVSYNEQFF
TGTGCCAGCAGCTTGGTTAGTTACAATGAGCAGTTCTTC
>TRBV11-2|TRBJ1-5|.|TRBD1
CASSSMVTGGMPPQHF
TGTGCCAGCAGCTCTATGGTGACAGGGGGCATGCCGCCCCAGCATTTT
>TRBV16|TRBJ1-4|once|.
CASSQNRPTNEKLFF
TGTGCCAGCAGCCAAAACAGACCAACTAATGAAAAACTGTTTTTT
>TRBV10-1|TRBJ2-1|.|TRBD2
CASSGYPTAGDGGNEQFF
TGCGCCAGCAGTGGGTACCCAACGGCGGGAGACGGGGGCAATGAGCAGTTCTTC
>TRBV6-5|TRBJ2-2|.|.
CASSYSPREIGELFF
TGTGCCAGCAGTTACTCGCCCAGGGAAATCGGGGAGCTGTTTTTT
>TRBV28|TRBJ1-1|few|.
CASTDHGRGTEAFF
TGTGCCAGCACCGATCACGGTCGCGGCACTGAAGCTTTCTTT
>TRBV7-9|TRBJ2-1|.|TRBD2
CASSLMGTSGNDEQFF
TGTGCCAGCAGCTTAATGGGGACTAGCGGGAACGATGAGCAGTTCTTC
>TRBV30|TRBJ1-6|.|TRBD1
CAWTGQGRGSPLHF
TGTGCCTGGACAGGACAGGGTAGAGGCTCACCCCTCCACTTT
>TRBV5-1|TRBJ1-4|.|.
CASSREGFNEKLFF
TGCGCCAGCAGTCGGGAGGGATTTAATGAAAAACTGTTTTTT
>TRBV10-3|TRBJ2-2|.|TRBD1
CAISVRGQGAGGELFF
TGTGCCATCAGCGTCCGAGGACAGGGGGCTGGCGGGGAGCTGTTTTTT
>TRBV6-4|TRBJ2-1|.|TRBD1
CASSDWDRGENEQFF
TGTGCCAGCAGTGATTGGGACAGGGGAGAAAATGAGCAGTTCTTC
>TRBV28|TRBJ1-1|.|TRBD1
CASSLPRDRSEAFF
TGTGCCAGCAGTTTACCCCGGGACAGGTCTGAAGCTTTCTTT
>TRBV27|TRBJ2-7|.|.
CASRPQGSSYEQYF
TGTGCCAGCCGCCCACAGGGATCGTCCTACGAGCAGTACTTC
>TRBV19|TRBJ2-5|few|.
CASSPPGDQETQYF
TGTGCCAGTAGTCCGCCAGGGGACCAAGAGACCCAGTACTTC
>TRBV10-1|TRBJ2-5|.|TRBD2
CASSGPGLAGMETQYF
TGCGCCAGCAGTGGACCGGGACTAGCGGGTATGGAGACCCAGTACTTC
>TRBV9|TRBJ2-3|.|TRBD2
CASSGGGTDTQYF
TGTGCCAGCAGCGGGGGGGGAACAGATACGCAGTATTTT
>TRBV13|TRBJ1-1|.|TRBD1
CASSWGTGDTEAFF
TGTGCCAGCAGCTGGGGGACAGGGGACACTGAAGCTTTCTTT
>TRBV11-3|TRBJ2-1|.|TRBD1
CASSRTGTADNEQFF
TGTGCCAGCAGCCGGACCGGGACAGCAGACAATGAGCAGTTCTTC
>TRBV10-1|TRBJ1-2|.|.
CASSPSGPRLGGYTF
TGCGCCAGCAGTCCTTCCGGGCCTAGACTAGGAGGCTACACCTTC
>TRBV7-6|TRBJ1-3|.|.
CASSLFRGSGNTIYF
TGTGCCAGCAGCTTATTTAGGGGTTCTGGAAACACCATATATTTT
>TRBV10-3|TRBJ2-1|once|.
CATEGMREQFF
TGTGCCACCGAAGGCATGAGGGAGCAGTTCTTC
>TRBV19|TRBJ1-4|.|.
CASSIRRTGTNEKLFF
TGTGCCAGTAGTATTCGGCGTACAGGAACTAATGAAAAACTGTTTTTT
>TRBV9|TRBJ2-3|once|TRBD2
CASSSIAGGVTQYF
TGTGCCAGCAGCTCGATAGCGGGGGGTGTTACGCAGTATTTT
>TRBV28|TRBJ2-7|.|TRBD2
CASIGGRAGVSYEQYF
TGTGCCAGCATCGGCGGGAGGGCAGGAGTCTCCTACGAGCAGTACTTC
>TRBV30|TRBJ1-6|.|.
CAWGGPGFNSPLHF
TGTGCCTGGGGTGGGCCAGGCTTCAATTCACCCCTCCACTTT
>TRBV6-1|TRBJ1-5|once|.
CASSEVTGQPQHF
TGTGCCAGCAGTGAAGTTACAGGCCAGCCCCAGCATTTT
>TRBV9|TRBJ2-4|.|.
CASSVVGGIQYF
TGTGCCAGCAGCGTAGTGGGCGGGATTCAGTACTTC
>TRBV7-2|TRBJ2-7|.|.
CASSWRTNSYEQYF
TGTGCCAGCAGCTGGAGGACTAACTCCTACGAGCAGTACTTC
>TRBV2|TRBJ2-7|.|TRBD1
CASNSGTGSSYEQYF
TGTGCCAGCAACTCCGGGACAGGGAGCTCCTACGAGCAGTACTTC
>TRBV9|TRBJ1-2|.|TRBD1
CASSAGTVYGYTF
TGTGCCAGCAGCGCCGGGACAGTCTATGGCTACACCTTC
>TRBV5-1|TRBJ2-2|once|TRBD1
CASSLMGTGLNTGELFF
TGCGCCAGCAGCTTGATGGGGACAGGTCTGAACACCGGGGAGCTGTTTTTT
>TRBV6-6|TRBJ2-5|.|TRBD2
CASSAAGAETQYF
TGTGCCAGCAGTGCAGCGGGAGCAGAGACCCAGTACTTC
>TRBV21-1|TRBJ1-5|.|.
CASSKRGRGQGAYQPQHF
TGTGCCAGCAGCAAAAGGGGGAGGGGACAGGGGGCTTATCAGCCCCAGCATTTT
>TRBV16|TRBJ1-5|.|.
CASSQFFGEGSQPQHF
TGTGCCAGCAGCCAATTTTTCGGGGAGGGGAGTCAGCCCCAGCATTTT
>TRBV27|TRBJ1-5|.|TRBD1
CASSLIGGQGRQPQHF
TGTGCCAGCAGTTTAATAGGGGGACAGGGGAGGCAGCCCCAGCATTTT
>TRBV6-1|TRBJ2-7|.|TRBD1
CASRTGGSSYEQYF
TGTGCCAGCAGAACAGGGGGAAGCTCCTACGAGCAGTACTTC
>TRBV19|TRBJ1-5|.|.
CASSTDRQKSNQPQHF
TGTGCCAGTAGTACGGACAGACAAAAGAGCAATCAGCCCCAGCATTTT
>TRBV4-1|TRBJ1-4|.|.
CASSQGWGGTNEKLFF
TGCGCCAGCAGCCAAGGCTGGGGGGGAACTAATGAAAAACTGTTTTTT
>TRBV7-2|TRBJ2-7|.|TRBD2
CASSLGTSITGEQYF
TGTGCCAGCAGCTTAGGGACTAGCATTACAGGCGAGCAGTACTTC
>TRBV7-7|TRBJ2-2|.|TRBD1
CASSLGTGSTGELFF
TGTGCCAGCAGCTTAGGGACAGGGTCCACCGGGGAGCTGTTTTTT